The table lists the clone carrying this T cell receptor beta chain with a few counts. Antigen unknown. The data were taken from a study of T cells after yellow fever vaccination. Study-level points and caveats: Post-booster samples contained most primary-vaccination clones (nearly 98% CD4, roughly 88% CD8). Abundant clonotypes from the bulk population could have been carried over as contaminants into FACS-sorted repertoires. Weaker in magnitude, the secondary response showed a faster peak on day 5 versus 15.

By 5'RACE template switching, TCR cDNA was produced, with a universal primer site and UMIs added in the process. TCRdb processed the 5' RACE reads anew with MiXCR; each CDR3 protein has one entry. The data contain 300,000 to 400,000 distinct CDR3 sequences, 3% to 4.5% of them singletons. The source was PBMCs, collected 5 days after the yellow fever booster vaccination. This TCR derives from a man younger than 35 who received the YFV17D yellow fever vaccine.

The CDR3 DNA sequence: TGTGCCAGCAGTTCCCGGGGGACGGCTGTGTGGGGGGAGCTGTTTTTT. This gives the protein CASSSRGTAVWGELFF. The chain couples TRBV5-6 to TRBJ2-2; D is perhaps TRBD2 (6 bases). From germline, CDR1 is SGHDT and CDR2 YYEEEE. Deletions cut 5 bases from V and 8 bases from J, with 22 bases between. This CDR3 has 16 residues.